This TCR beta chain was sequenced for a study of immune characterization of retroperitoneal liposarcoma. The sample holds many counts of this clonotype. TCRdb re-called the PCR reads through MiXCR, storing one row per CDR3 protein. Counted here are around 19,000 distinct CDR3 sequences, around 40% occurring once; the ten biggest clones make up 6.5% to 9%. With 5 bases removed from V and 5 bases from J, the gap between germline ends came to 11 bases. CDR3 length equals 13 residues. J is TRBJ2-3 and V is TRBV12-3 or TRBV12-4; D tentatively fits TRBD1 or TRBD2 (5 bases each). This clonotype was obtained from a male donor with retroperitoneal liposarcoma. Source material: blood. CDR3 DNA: TGTGCCAGCAGTAGTGGGGACGAAGATACGCAGTATTTT. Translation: CASSSGDEDTQYF.